This T cell receptor (beta chain) derives from a study of Ad26.COV2.S vaccination and SARS-CoV-2 variants listed by TCRdb under 2021. General notes on the study: TCRbeta repertoire sequencing was used to assess the specificity and breadth of SARS-CoV-2-reactive T cell receptors after Ad26.COV2.S vaccination. The TCR-sequenced set comprised around 30 samples: some 20 Ad26.COV2.S vaccine recipients, 5 placebo recipients and 8 SARS-CoV-2 convalescent individuals. Paper-wide results and their limitations: After vaccination, spike-specific CD8+ and CD4+ T cell responses were reported to show substantial breadth. Spike-specific TCR breadth was higher in Ad26.COV2.S recipients than in placebo recipients (P = 0.0014). Vaccine and placebo recipients had similar non-spike TCR breadth, a finding consistent with the vaccine containing only spike. The authors noted that total T cell responses may have been underestimated by the TCR breadth and depth analyses.

Regarding this clone: What this receptor recognizes is not known. Per-base qualities were not stored, and no clone one base away is much larger.

TCRbeta CDR3 regions were sequenced with the immunoSEQ Assay. After extraction, genomic DNA underwent amplification by bias-controlled multiplex PCR, followed by high-throughput sequencing. The paper's data handling went like this. Collapsing and filtering of sequences were performed to quantify the absolute abundance of each unique TCRbeta CDR3 region. T cell fraction was estimated by normalization of TCRbeta template counts to usable DNA, with usable DNA being measured through amplification of reference genes present in all nucleated cells. Repertoire TCRs were annotated as SARS-CoV-2-specific when V gene, CDR3 amino acid sequence and J gene were exactly matched to a known reactive TCR set. The reference SARS-CoV-2 TCR set was derived from MIRA and filtered for enrichment in COVID-19-positive ImmuneCODE repertoires, a step that removed public or cross-reactive TCRs. Using the MIRA antigens, annotated TCRs were further analysed by specific ORF or by position within an ORF. Breadth was defined as the number of annotated unique rearrangements divided by the total number of unique productive rearrangements, and depth was defined as the summed frequency of the annotated unique rearrangements. Group comparisons of TCR breadth used two-sided Wilcoxon rank-sum tests. The table comes from immuneACCESS by way of TCRdb, which keeps in-frame sequences with V and J called. Part of the clones is missing from these tables; in studies checked, under half for an unresolved V gene and the rest for unknown reasons. The V and J calls and clone size come from that table; D and trimming were worked out from the DNA. For this sample there are some 350,000 clones; about 90% appear just once. 3.5% to 4.5% of the sample lies in the top ten.

The CDR3 spans 14 residues, from the cysteine through the phenylalanine. Of all the DNA, just the CDR3 is kept, 42 bases in frame from base 1. Reading the germline V gene (reference sequence) gives CDR1 GTSNPN and CDR2 SVGIG. The germline V end is reduced by 3 bases and the J end by 1 base; junction bases left unmatched: 4. The time point label, read with the paper, signifies: individuals recovered from natural SARS-CoV-2 infection. Specimen: peripheral blood, collected after recovery from COVID-19. The receptor's source is a human donor who had recovered from COVID-19. The sequence links TRBV30 to TRBJ2-7; 9 junctional bases match TRBD1. The CDR3 reads as follows: CAWRGTGLSYEQYF. The nucleotides read TGTGCCTGGAGGGGGACAGGGCTATCCTACGAGCAGTACTTC.